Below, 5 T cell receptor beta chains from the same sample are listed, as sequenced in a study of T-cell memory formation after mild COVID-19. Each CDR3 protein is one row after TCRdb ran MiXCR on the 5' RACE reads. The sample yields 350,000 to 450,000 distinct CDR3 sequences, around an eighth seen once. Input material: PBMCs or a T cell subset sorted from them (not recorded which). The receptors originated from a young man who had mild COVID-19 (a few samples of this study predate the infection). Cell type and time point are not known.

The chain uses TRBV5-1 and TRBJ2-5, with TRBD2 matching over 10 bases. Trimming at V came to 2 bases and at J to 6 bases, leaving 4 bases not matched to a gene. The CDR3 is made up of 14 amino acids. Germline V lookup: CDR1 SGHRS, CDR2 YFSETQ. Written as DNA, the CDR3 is TGCGCCAGCAGCTTCCTAGCGGGGGAAAAGACCCAGTACTTC. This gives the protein CASSFLAGEKTQYF.

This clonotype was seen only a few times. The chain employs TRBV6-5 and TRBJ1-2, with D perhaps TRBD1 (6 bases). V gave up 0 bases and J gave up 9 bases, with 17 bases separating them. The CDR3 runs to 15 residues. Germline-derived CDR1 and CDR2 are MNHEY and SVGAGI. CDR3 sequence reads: CASSYSGDRMGSYTF. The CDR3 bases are TGTGCCAGCAGTTACTCGGGAGACAGGATGGGAAGCTACACCTTC.

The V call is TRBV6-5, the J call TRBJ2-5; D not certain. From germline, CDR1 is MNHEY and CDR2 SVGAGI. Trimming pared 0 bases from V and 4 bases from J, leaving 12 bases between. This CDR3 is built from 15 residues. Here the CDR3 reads CASSYSLRSGETQYF. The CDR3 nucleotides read TGTGCCAGCAGTTACTCCCTGCGAAGTGGAGAGACCCAGTACTTC.

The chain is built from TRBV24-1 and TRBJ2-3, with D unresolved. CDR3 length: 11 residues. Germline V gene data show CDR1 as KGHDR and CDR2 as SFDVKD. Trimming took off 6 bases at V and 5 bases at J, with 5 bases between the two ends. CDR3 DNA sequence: TGTGCCACCAGTTATGGAGATACGCAGTATTTT. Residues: CATSYGDTQYF.

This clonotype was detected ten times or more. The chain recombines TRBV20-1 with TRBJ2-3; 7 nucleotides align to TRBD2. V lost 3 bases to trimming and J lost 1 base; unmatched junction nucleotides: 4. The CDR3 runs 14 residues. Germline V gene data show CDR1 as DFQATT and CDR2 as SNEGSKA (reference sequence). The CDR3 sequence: CSASSGLGTDTQYF. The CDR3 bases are TGCAGTGCTAGTAGCGGGCTTGGCACAGATACGCAGTATTTT.